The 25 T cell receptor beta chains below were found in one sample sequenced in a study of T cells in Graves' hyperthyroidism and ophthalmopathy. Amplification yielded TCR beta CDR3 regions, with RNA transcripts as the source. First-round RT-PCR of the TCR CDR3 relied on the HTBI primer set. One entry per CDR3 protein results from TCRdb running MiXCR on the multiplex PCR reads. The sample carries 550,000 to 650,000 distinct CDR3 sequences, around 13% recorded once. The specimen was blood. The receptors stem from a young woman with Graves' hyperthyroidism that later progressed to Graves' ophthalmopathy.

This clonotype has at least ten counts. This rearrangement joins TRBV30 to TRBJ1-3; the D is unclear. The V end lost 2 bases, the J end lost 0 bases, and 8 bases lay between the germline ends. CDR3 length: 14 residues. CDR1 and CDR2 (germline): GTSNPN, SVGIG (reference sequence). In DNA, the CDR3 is TGTGCCTGGAGTACACAACGCTCTGGAAACACCATATATTTT. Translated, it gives CAWSTQRSGNTIYF. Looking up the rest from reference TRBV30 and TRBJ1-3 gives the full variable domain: SQTIHQWPATLVQPVGSPLSLECTVEGTSNPNLYWYRQAAGRGLQLLFYSVGIGQISSEVPQNLSASRPQDRQFILSSKKLLLSDSGFYLCAWSTQRSGNTIYFGEGSWLTVV.

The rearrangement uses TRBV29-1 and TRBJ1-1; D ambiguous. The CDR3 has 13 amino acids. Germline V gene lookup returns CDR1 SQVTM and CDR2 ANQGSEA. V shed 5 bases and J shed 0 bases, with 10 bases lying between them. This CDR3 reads CSVTLTLNTEAFF. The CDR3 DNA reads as TGCAGCGTTACACTAACCTTGAACACTGAAGCTTTCTTT.

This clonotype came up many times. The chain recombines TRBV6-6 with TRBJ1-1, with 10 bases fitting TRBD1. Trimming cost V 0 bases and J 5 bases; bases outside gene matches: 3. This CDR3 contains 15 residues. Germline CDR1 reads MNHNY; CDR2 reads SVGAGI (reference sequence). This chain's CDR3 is CASSYSDRGGTEAFF. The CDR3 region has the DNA TGTGCCAGCAGTTACTCGGACAGGGGGGGGACTGAAGCTTTCTTT.

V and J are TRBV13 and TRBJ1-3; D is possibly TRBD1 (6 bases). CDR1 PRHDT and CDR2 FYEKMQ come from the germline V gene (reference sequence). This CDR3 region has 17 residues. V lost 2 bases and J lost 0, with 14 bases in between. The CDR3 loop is CASSLPKGHSSGNTIYF. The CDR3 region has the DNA TGTGCCAGCAGCTTACCCAAGGGACATAGCTCTGGAAACACCATATATTTT.

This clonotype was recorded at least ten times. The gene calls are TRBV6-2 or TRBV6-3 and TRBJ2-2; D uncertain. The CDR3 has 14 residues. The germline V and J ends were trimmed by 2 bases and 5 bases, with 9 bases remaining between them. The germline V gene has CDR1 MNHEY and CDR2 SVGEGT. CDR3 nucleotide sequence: TGTGCCAGCAGTTACAGCCGAGGAACCGGGGAGCTGTTTTTT. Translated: CASSYSRGTGELFF.

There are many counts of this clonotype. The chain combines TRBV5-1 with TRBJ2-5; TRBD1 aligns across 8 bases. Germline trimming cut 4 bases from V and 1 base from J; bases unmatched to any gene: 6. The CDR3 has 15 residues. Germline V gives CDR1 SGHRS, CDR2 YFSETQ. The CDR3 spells CASSPGQGGQETQYF. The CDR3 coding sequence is TGCGCCAGCAGCCCCGGACAGGGTGGCCAAGAGACCCAGTACTTC.

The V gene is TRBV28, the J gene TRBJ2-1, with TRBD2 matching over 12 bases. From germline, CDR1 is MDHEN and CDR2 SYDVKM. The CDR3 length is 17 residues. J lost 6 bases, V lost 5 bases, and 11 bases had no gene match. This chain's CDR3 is CASSPSTSGRLVNEQFF. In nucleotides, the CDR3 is TGTGCCAGCAGTCCATCGACTAGCGGGAGACTTGTCAATGAGCAGTTCTTC.

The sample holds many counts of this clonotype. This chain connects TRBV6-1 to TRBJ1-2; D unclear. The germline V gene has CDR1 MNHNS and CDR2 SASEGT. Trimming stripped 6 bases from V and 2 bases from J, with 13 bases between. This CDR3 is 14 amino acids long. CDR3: CASSLGRKNYGYTF. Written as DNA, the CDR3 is TGTGCCAGCAGCCTCGGGCGGAAGAACTATGGCTACACCTTC.

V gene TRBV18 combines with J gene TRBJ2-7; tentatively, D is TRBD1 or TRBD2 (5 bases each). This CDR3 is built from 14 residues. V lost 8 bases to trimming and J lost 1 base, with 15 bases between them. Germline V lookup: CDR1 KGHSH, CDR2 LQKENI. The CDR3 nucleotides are TGTGCCAGCGTCGACCGGGACGGATCCTACGAGCAGTACTTC. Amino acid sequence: CASVDRDGSYEQYF.

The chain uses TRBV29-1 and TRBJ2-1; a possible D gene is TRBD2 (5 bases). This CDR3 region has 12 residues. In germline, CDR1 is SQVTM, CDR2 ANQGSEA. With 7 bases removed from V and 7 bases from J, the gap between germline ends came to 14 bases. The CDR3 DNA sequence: TGCAGCGGCGGACTGGGCATTAATGAGCAGTTCTTC. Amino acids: CSGGLGINEQFF.

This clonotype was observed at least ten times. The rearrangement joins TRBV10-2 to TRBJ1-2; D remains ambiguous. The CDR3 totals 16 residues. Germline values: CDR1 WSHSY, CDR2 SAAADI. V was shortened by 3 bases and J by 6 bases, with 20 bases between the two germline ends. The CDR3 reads CASSDRRPEVSHGYTF. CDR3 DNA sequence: TGCGCCAGCAGTGACCGGCGGCCGGAAGTATCTCATGGCTACACCTTC.

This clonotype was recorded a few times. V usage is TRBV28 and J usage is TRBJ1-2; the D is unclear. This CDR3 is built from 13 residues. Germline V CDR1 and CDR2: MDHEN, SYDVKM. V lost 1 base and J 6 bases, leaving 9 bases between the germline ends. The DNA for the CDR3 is TGTGCCAGCAGTTTATTGGGGAAGGATGGCTACACCTTC. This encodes CASSLLGKDGYTF.

This CDR3 is CAISETTSGTTDTQYF. The CDR3 DNA follows: TGTGCCATCAGTGAGACAACTAGCGGTACCACAGATACGCAGTATTTT. The chain is built from TRBV10-3 and TRBJ2-3, with TRBD2 matching 8 bases. The CDR3 contains 16 residues. CDR1 is ENHRY, CDR2 SYGVKD, per germline. Trimming removed 2 bases from V and 2 bases from J; junction bases left unmatched: 6.

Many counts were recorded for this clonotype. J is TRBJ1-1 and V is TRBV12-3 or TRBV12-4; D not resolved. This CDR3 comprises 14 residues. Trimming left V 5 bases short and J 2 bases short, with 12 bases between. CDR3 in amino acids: CASSPPLGNTEAFF. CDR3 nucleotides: TGTGCCAGCAGTCCTCCATTGGGAAACACTGAAGCTTTCTTT.

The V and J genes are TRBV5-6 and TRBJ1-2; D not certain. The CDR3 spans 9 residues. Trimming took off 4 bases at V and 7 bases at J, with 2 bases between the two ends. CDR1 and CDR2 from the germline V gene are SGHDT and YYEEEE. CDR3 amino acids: CASSGGYTF. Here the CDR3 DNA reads TGTGCCAGCAGCGGTGGCTACACCTTC.

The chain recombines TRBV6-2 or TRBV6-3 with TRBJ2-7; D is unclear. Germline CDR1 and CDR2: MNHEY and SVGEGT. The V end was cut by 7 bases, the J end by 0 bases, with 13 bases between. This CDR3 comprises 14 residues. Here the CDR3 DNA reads TGTGCCAGCACCCGCGACGGAAGCTCCTACGAGCAGTACTTC. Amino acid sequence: CASTRDGSSYEQYF.

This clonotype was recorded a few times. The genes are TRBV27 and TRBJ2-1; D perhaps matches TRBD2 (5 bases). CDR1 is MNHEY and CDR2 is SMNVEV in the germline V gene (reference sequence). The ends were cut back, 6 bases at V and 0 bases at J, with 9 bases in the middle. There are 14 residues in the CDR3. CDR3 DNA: TGTGCCAGCAGAGTAGCGAGCTCCTACAATGAGCAGTTCTTC. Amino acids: CASRVASSYNEQFF.

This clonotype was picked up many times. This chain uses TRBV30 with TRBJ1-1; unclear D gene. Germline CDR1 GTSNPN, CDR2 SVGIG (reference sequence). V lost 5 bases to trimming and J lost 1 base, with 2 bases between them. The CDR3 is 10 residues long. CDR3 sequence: CAWGNTEAFF. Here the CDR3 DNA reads TGTGCCTGGGGGAACACTGAAGCTTTCTTT. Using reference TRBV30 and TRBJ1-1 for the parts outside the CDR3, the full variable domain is SQTIHQWPATLVQPVGSPLSLECTVEGTSNPNLYWYRQAAGRGLQLLFYSVGIGQISSEVPQNLSASRPQDRQFILSSKKLLLSDSGFYLCAWGNTEAFFGQGTRLTVV.

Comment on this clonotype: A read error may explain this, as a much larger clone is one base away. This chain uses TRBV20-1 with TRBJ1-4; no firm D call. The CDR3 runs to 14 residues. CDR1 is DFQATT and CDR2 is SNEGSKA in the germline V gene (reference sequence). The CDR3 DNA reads TGCAGTGCTAGAGATCATTCCCCTAATGGAAAACTGTTTTTT. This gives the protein CSARDHSPNGKLFF.

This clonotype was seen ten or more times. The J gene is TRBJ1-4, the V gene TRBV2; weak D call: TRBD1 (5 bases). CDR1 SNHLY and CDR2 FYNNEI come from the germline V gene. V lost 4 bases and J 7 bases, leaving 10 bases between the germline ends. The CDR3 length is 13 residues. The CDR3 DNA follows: TGTGCCAGCAGTGTGGGACCGCCTGAAAAACTGTTTTTT. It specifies CASSVGPPEKLFF.

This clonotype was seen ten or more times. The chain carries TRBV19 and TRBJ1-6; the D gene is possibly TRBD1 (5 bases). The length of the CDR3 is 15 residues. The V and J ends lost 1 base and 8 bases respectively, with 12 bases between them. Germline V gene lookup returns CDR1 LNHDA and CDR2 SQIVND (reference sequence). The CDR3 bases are TGTGCCAGTAGTATAGGTTCGGGGGTCGATTCACCCCTCCACTTT. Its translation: CASSIGSGVDSPLHF. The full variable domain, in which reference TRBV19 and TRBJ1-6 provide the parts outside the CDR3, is DGGITQSPKYLFRKEGQNVTLSCEQNLNHDAMYWYRQDPGQGLRLIYYSQIVNDFQKGDIAEGYSVSREKKESFPLTVTSAQKNPTAFYLCASSIGSGVDSPLHFGNGTRLTVT.

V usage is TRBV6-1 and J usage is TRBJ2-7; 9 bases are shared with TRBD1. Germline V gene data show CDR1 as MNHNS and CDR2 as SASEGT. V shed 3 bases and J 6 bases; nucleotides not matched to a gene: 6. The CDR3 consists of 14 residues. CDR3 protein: CASSDRTGASEQYF. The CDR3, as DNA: TGTGCCAGCAGTGACCGGACAGGGGCGAGCGAGCAGTACTTC.

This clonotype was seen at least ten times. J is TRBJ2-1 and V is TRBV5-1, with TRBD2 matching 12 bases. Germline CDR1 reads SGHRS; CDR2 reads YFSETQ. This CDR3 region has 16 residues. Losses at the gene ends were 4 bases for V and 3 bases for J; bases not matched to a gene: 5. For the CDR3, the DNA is TGCGCCAGCAGCCTCTGGACTAGCGGGAACTACAATGAGCAGTTCTTC. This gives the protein CASSLWTSGNYNEQFF.

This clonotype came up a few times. The CDR3: CASRGTYSSYNEQFF. The CDR3 DNA reads as TGTGCCAGCAGGGGGACTTACAGCTCCTACAATGAGCAGTTCTTC. The gene calls are TRBV7-9 and TRBJ2-1, with TRBD2 as a possible D gene (6 bases). The germline V gene has CDR1 SEHNR and CDR2 FQNEAQ (reference sequence). V was cut by 6 bases and J by 0 bases, with 12 bases left in between. The CDR3 is 15 amino acids.

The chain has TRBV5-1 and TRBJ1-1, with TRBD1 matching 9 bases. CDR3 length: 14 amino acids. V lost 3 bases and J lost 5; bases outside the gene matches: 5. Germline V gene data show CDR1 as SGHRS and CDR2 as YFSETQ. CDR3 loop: CASSWTGEYTEAFF. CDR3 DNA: TGCGCCAGCAGCTGGACAGGGGAATATACTGAAGCTTTCTTT.